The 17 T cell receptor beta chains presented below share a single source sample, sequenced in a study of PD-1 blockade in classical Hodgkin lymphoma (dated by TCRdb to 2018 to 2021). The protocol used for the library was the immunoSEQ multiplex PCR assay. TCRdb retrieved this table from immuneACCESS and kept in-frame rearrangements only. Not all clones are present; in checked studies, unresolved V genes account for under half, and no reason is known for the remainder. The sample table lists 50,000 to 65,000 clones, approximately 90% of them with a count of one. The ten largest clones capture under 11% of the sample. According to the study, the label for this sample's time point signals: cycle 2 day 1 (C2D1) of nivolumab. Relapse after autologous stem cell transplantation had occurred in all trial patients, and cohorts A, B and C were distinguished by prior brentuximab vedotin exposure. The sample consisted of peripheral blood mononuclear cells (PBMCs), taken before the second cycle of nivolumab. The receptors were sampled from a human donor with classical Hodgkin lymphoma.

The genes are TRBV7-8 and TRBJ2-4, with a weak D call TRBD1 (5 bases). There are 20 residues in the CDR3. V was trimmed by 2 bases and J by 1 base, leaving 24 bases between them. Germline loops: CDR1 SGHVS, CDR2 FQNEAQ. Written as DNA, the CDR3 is TGTGCCAGCAGCTTACGTAGGTCGTGGGGTAGGGGCTCTGCCAAAAACATTCAGTACTTC. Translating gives CASSLRRSWGRGSAKNIQYF.

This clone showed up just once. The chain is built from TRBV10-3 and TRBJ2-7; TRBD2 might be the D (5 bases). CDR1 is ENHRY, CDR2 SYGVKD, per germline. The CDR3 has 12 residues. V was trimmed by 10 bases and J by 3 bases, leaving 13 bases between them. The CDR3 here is CATAERSYEQYF. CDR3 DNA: TGTGCCACAGCTGAGCGGAGCTACGAGCAGTACTTC.

The chain's CDR3 is CASSEVSSNTEAFF. The CDR3 DNA sequence: TGTGCCAGCAGTGAGGTTTCCTCGAACACTGAAGCTTTCTTT. The chain links TRBV7-9 to TRBJ1-1, with no clear D. Germline values: CDR1 SEHNR, CDR2 FQNEAQ (reference sequence). The CDR3 is 14 residues long. V shed 6 bases and J shed 1 base, with 12 bases lying between them.

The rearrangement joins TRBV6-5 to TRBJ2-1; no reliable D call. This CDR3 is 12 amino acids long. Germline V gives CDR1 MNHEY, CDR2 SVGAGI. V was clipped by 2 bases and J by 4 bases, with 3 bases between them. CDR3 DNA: TGTGCCAGCAGTTACCGATACAATGAGCAGTTCTTC. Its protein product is CASSYRYNEQFF.

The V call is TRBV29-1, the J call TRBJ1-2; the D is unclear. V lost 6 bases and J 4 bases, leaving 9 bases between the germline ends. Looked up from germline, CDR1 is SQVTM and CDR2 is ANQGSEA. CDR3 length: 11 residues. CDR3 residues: CSVPVAYGYTF. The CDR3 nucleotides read TGCAGCGTGCCCGTCGCCTATGGCTACACCTTC.

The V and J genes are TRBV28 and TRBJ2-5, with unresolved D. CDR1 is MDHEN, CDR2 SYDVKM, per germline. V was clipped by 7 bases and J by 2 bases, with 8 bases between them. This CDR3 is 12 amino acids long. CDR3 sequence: CASMADQETQYF. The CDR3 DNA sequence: TGTGCCAGCATGGCAGATCAAGAGACCCAGTACTTC.

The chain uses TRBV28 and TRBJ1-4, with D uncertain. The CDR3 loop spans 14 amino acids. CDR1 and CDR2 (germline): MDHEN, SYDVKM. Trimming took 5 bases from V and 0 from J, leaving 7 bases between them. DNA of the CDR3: TGTGCCAGCAGTCAACAGTCAACTAATGAAAAACTGTTTTTT. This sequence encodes CASSQQSTNEKLFF.

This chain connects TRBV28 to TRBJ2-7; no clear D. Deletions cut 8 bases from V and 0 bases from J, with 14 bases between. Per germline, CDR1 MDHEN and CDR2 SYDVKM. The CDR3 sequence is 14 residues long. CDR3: CASRLEEFSYEQYF. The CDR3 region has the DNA TGTGCCAGCCGCCTAGAGGAATTCTCCTACGAGCAGTACTTC.

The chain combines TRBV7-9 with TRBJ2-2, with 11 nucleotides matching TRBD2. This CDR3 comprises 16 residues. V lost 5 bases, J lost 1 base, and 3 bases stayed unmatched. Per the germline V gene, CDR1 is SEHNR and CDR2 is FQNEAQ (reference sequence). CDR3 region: CASSTGTSGNTGELFF. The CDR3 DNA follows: TGTGCCAGCAGCACAGGGACTAGCGGGAACACCGGGGAGCTGTTTTTT.

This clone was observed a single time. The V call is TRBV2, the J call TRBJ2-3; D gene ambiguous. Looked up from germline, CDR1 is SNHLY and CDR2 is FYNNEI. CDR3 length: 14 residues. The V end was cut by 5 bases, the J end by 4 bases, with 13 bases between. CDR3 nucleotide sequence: TGTGCCAGCAGTAATTTAATTCTTGCAGATACGCAGTATTTT. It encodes CASSNLILADTQYF.

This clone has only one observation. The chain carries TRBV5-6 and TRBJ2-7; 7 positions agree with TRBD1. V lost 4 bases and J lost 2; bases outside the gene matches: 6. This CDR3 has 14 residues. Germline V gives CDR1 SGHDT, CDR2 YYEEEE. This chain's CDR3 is CASSLRQGPYEQYF. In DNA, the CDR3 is TGTGCCAGCAGCCTGCGACAGGGCCCCTACGAGCAGTACTTC.

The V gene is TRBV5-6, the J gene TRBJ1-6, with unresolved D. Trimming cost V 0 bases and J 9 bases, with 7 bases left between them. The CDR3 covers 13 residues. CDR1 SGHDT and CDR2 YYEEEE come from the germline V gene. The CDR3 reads CASSLGWGSPLHF. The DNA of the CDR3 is TGTGCCAGCAGCTTGGGGTGGGGTTCACCCCTCCACTTT.

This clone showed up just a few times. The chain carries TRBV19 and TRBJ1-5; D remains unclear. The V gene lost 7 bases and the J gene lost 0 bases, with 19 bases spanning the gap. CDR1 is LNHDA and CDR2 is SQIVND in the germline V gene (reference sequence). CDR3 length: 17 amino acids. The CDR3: CASINGFGGYSNQPQHF. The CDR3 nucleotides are TGTGCCAGTATCAACGGCTTCGGAGGCTATAGCAATCAGCCCCAGCATTTT.

CDR3 nucleotides: TGTGCCAGCAGTTTGACTAGCGGGAGGGGCGAGACCCAGTACTTC. Protein sequence: CASSLTSGRGETQYF. The gene calls are TRBV27 and TRBJ2-5; TRBD2 matches 14 bases. CDR1 and CDR2 from the germline V gene are MNHEY and SMNVEV (reference sequence). V dropped 3 bases and J dropped 5; count of bases not matched to a gene: 2. This CDR3 region has 15 residues.

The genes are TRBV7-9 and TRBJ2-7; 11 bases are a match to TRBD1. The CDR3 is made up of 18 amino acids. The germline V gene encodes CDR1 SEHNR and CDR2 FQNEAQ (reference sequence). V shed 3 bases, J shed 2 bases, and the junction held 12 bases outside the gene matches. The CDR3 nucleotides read TGTGCCAGCAGCTTTTATTGGACAGGGGGCTTTTGGGCCTACGAGCAGTACTTC. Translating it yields CASSFYWTGGFWAYEQYF.

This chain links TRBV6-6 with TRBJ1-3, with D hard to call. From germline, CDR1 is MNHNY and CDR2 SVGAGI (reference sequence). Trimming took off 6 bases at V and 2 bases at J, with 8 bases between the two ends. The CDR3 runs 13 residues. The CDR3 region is CASSVSAGNTIYF. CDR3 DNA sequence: TGTGCCAGCAGCGTAAGCGCTGGAAACACCATATATTTT.

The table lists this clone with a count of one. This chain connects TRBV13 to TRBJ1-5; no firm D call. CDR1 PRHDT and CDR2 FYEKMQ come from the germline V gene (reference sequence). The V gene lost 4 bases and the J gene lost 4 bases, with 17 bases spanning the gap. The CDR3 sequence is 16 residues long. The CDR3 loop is CASSSKSEGRNQPQHF. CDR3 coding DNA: TGTGCCAGCAGCTCGAAATCCGAGGGTAGGAATCAGCCCCAGCATTTT.